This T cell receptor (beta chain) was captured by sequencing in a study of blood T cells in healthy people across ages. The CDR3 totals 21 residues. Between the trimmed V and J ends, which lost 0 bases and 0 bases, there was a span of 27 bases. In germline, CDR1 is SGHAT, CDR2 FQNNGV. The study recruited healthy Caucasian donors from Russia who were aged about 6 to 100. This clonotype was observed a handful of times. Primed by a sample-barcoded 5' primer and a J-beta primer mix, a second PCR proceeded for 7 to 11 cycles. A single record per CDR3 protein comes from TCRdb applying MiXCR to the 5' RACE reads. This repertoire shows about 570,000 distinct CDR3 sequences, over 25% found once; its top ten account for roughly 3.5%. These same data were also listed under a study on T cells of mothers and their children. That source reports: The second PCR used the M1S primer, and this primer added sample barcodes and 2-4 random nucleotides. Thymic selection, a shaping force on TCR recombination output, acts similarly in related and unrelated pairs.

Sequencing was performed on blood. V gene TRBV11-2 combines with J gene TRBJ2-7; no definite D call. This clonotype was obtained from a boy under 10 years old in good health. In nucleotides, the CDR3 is TGTGCCAGCAGCTTAGACCCTCATGGGGTAACAGCCTTCCCGACCTCCTACGAGCAGTACTTC. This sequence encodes CASSLDPHGVTAFPTSYEQYF.